The sequence of this T cell receptor beta chain was determined in a study of cytomegalovirus exposure and HLA in healthy donors. Study information: HLA-typed donors were the source of about 81 million unique TCRs held in an early data release.

Germline CDR1 reads KGHSH; CDR2 reads LQKENI. The CDR3 totals 13 residues. Trimming pared 3 bases from V and 9 bases from J, leaving 14 bases between. About this clone: Its antigen is unidentified.

Broader study findings: Three CMV-associated chains proved CMV antigen-specific in vitro.

Researchers ran the PCR with 60 Vbeta and 13 Jbeta primers. Data came from immunoSEQ multiplex PCR; TCRdb stores just in-frame clones and leaves some out. Of roughly 190,000 clones listed, about four fifths are singletons. The rearrangement uses TRBV18 and TRBJ1-2; D is unclear. The sequence came from a man aged 18 to 29 in good health and CMV-seronegative. Sequenced: PBMCs. CDR3 nucleotide sequence: TGTGCCAGCTCACCTGGAGGGTTTCCTAGCTACACCTTC. Its protein is CASSPGGFPSYTF.